This TCR beta chain was profiled in a study of cytomegalovirus exposure and HLA in healthy donors. This CDR3 region has 12 residues. Trimming stripped 5 bases from V and 5 bases from J, with 8 bases between. CDR1 and CDR2 (germline): SGHTS, YDEGEE. Assay: immunoSEQ multiplex PCR; the TCRdb copy retains only in-frame clones and omits some. The profile covers 260,000 or so clones, with around 89% appearing a single time and approximately 0.94% taken by the ten largest. The TCR sequence derives from a woman between 18 and 30 years old in good health and CMV-seronegative. This chain links TRBV5-8 with TRBJ1-3, with no clear D. Material: PBMCs. The CDR3 loop reads CASSLLRNTIYF. DNA of the CDR3: TGTGCCAGCAGTCTGTTAAGAAACACCATATATTTT.